This T cell receptor beta chain is drawn from a study of T cells after yellow fever vaccination. The CDR3 is 17 residues long. Looked up from germline, CDR1 is LNHNV and CDR2 is YYDKDF (reference sequence). Trimming removed 0 bases from V and 4 bases from J, with 19 bases in between. Whole-study findings and limits: Only a small proportion of the clonotypes turned up in both the CD4 and the CD8 compartments, likely arising from convergent recombination. The secondary response was weaker, and its peak arrived faster, on day 5 versus 15. Most primary-vaccination clones recurred post-booster (around 97% CD4, around 88% CD8).

MiXCR, applied by TCRdb to the 5' RACE reads, yields one record per CDR3 protein. Among roughly 79,000 distinct CDR3 sequences, around 7.7% were seen once, and the ten largest hold around 29%. On this clonotype itself: What it binds is not known.

The chain has TRBV15 and TRBJ2-7, with D possibly being TRBD1 (6 bases). The receptor comes from a man between 18 and 35 years old who received the YFV17D yellow fever vaccine. Specimen: CD8+ T cells sorted from PBMCs, collected approximately 11 days after the first yellow fever vaccination. The CDR3 DNA follows: TGTGCCACCAGCAGAGAACCGGGTGGTCCCAGGGGATACGAGCAGTACTTC. Protein: CATSREPGGPRGYEQYF.